Following are 28 T cell receptor beta chains from one sample sequenced in a study of T cells in localized non-small cell lung cancer. TCRdb keeps only in-frame clones here, not all; method: immunoSEQ multiplex PCR. The repertoire includes around 100,000 clones, about 91% of them detected once, and roughly 14% sits in the top ten. This material consisted of peripheral blood, taken before any cancer treatment. Receptors originate from a man aged 35-75 years with stage I squamous cell lung carcinoma.

This clone has only a few counts. The rearrangement uses TRBV19 and TRBJ1-1; 11 nucleotides align to TRBD1. CDR1 is LNHDA, CDR2 SQIVND, per germline (reference sequence). Unmatched junction bases numbered 8, after V lost 4 bases and J lost 1 base. This CDR3 region has 17 residues. CDR3 in amino acids: CASSREDRGQRNTEAFF. For the CDR3, the DNA is TGTGCCAGTAGTAGAGAGGACAGGGGGCAACGGAACACTGAAGCTTTCTTT.

The chain uses TRBV5-1 and TRBJ1-1; maybe TRBD1 (5 bases). Germline V gene sequence: CDR1 SGHRS, CDR2 YFSETQ. CDR3 length equals 14 residues. Between the trimmed V and J ends, which lost 9 bases and 2 bases, there was a span of 17 bases. CDR3: CATKVGTSNTEAFF. The DNA of the CDR3 is TGCGCCACAAAGGTCGGGACTTCAAACACTGAAGCTTTCTTT. Together with reference TRBV5-1 and TRBJ1-1, the CDR3 gives the full variable domain: KAGVTQTPRYLIKTRGQQVTLSCSPISGHRSVSWYQQTPGQGLQFLFEYFSETQRNKGNFPGRFSGRQFSNSRSEMNVSTLELGDSALYLCATKVGTSNTEAFFGQGTRLTVV.

The chain carries TRBV19 and TRBJ1-2; D remains ambiguous. This CDR3 is 12 amino acids long. Trimming cost V 5 bases and J 7 bases, with 11 bases left between them. Germline V lookup: CDR1 LNHDA, CDR2 SQIVND (reference sequence). The CDR3 DNA is TGTGCCAGTAGTGAACCGGCGGGTGGCTACACCTTC. Its protein is CASSEPAGGYTF.

This clone appeared a single time. This chain uses TRBV2 with TRBJ2-5, with 8 nucleotides matching TRBD1. The V segment lost 5 bases and the J segment 0 bases; nucleotides outside the gene matches: 8. The CDR3 covers 16 residues. Looked up from germline, CDR1 is SNHLY and CDR2 is FYNNEI. CDR3 amino acids: CASSLGQGGYQETQYF. In nucleotides, the CDR3 is TGTGCCAGCAGTCTTGGACAGGGAGGCTACCAAGAGACCCAGTACTTC.

This chain links TRBV28 with TRBJ1-3; TRBD1 matches at 7 bases. Germline lookup yields CDR1 MDHEN and CDR2 SYDVKM. The CDR3 has 14 residues. Trimming at V came to 6 bases and at J to 4 bases, leaving 6 bases not matched to a gene. CDR3 loop: CASSDRAVGNTIYF. In nucleotides, the CDR3 is TGTGCCAGCAGCGACAGGGCGGTCGGAAACACCATATATTTT.

There are a few counts of this clone. V is TRBV19 and J is TRBJ1-6; D unclear. Germline V gene sequence: CDR1 LNHDA, CDR2 SQIVND (reference sequence). V lost 5 bases to trimming and J lost 7 bases, with 9 bases between them. The length of the CDR3 is 13 residues. CDR3 in DNA: TGTGCCAGTAGTGGCGCAGGCAATTCACCCCTCCACTTT. It is translated as CASSGAGNSPLHF.

V is TRBV5-5 and J is TRBJ2-2; D perhaps matches TRBD1 (5 bases). Germline values: CDR1 SGHKS, CDR2 YYEKEE (reference sequence). Trimming pared 0 bases from V and 0 bases from J, leaving 9 bases between. The length of the CDR3 is 16 residues. The CDR3 reads CASSLGARANTGELFF. The CDR3 nucleotides read TGTGCCAGCAGCTTGGGGGCCAGGGCGAACACCGGGGAGCTGTTTTTT. The whole variable domain, filled in from reference TRBV5-5 and TRBJ2-2, reads DAGVTQSPTHLIKTRGQQVTLRCSPISGHKSVSWYQQVLGQGPQFIFQYYEKEERGRGNFPDRFSARQFPNYSSELNVNALLLGDSALYLCASSLGARANTGELFFGEGSRLTVL.

The chain links TRBV2 to TRBJ2-3; no clear D gene. Deletions cut 7 bases from V and 0 bases from J, with 14 bases between. Germline V gene data show CDR1 as SNHLY and CDR2 as FYNNEI. CDR3 length: 15 residues. The CDR3 sequence: CASKKVAGSTDTQYF. The CDR3 DNA follows: TGTGCCAGCAAAAAGGTAGCTGGTAGCACAGATACGCAGTATTTT.

The chain recombines TRBV7-2 with TRBJ1-2; D is unclear. Germline V gene lookup returns CDR1 SGHTA and CDR2 FQGNSA. The V end lost 2 bases, the J end lost 5 bases, and 12 bases lay between the germline ends. This CDR3 region has 14 residues. The CDR3 loop is CASSLNPDLYGYTF. CDR3 sequence (DNA): TGTGCCAGCAGCTTAAATCCGGACCTTTATGGCTACACCTTC. The full variable domain, with the rest looked up from reference TRBV7-2 and TRBJ1-2, is GAGVSQSPSNKVTEKGKDVELRCDPISGHTALYWYRQSLGQGLEFLIYFQGNSAPDKSGLPSDRFSAERTGGSVSTLTIQRTQQEDSAVYLCASSLNPDLYGYTFGSGTRLTVV.

Details on this clone: This same CDR3 is encoded by further DNA sequences in the sample. V usage is TRBV29-1 and J usage is TRBJ1-2; maybe TRBD1 (6 bases). The CDR3 consists of 12 residues. The V gene lost 6 bases and the J gene lost 3 bases, with 11 bases spanning the gap. Germline V gives CDR1 SQVTM, CDR2 ANQGSEA. The CDR3 protein is CSVEQGHYGYTF. The CDR3 DNA reads TGCAGCGTCGAGCAGGGGCACTATGGCTACACCTTC.

The CDR3 is CASSSGQTSTDTQYF. CDR3 nucleotides: TGCGCCAGCAGCTCGGGACAGACTAGCACAGATACGCAGTATTTT. The chain recombines TRBV5-1 with TRBJ2-3, with TRBD1 identical over 7 bases. Germline V gene sequence: CDR1 SGHRS, CDR2 YFSETQ. CDR3 length equals 15 residues. V lost 3 bases and J lost 0; bases outside the gene matches: 4.

This clone appeared a single time. The chain is built from TRBV5-1 and TRBJ2-3; D perhaps matches TRBD1 (6 bases). The CDR3 has 15 amino acids. V lost 7 bases and J lost 1, with 16 bases in between. Looked up from germline, CDR1 is SGHRS and CDR2 is YFSETQ. The CDR3, as DNA: TGCGCCAGCCGTTTAGGGAAGGGGGGCACAGATACGCAGTATTTT. Its protein product is CASRLGKGGTDTQYF.

This chain connects TRBV6-5 to TRBJ1-3; D is uncertain. The germline V and J ends were trimmed by 0 bases and 4 bases, with 10 bases remaining between them. This CDR3 has 15 amino acids. Germline CDR1 and CDR2: MNHEY and SVGAGI. The CDR3 spells CASSYSQTAGNTIYF. CDR3 DNA: TGTGCCAGCAGTTACTCCCAGACGGCCGGAAACACCATATATTTT.

J is TRBJ2-5 and V is TRBV18; no clear D gene. V lost 1 base to trimming and J lost 5 bases, with 11 bases between them. The V gene's germline CDR1 is KGHSH and CDR2 LQKENI. The CDR3 has 14 amino acids. This CDR3 reads CASSPQGSRETQYF. CDR3 DNA: TGTGCCAGCTCACCACAGGGCTCGAGGGAGACCCAGTACTTC.

This rearrangement joins TRBV5-1 to TRBJ1-2; a possible D gene is TRBD1 (5 bases). The ends were cut back, 3 bases at V and 2 bases at J, with 11 bases in the middle. This CDR3 is 14 amino acids long. Germline CDR1 SGHRS, CDR2 YFSETQ. The CDR3 here is CASSSTGDNYGYTF. CDR3 in DNA: TGCGCCAGCAGCTCCACAGGTGACAACTATGGCTACACCTTC.

This rearrangement joins TRBV7-8 to TRBJ1-6, with 8 bases lining up with TRBD1. There are 16 residues in the CDR3. Trimming cost V 5 bases and J 5 bases; bases outside gene matches: 8. The germline gives CDR1 SGHVS, CDR2 FQNEAQ. CDR3: CASSNRGQGDNSPLHF. In nucleotides, the CDR3 is TGTGCCAGCAGCAACCGTGGACAGGGCGATAATTCACCCCTCCACTTT.

The chain employs TRBV19 and TRBJ2-2; D is tentatively TRBD1 or TRBD2 (7 bases each). Trimming removed 9 bases at V and 3 bases at J, with 14 bases between. The CDR3 runs 14 residues. The germline V gene has CDR1 LNHDA and CDR2 SQIVND (reference sequence). The CDR3 DNA reads as TGTGCCAGCCGTTCAGGGGGGGACACCGGGGAGCTGTTTTTT. Residues: CASRSGGDTGELFF.

V gene TRBV7-2 combines with J gene TRBJ1-4; unclear D gene. This CDR3 has 15 residues. V lost 5 bases, J lost 3 bases, and 13 bases lay in between. The germline gives CDR1 SGHTA, CDR2 FQGNSA. The chain's CDR3 is CASSPAISANEKLFF. The CDR3 nucleotides read TGTGCCAGCAGCCCAGCGATATCTGCTAATGAAAAACTGTTTTTT.

This sequence joins TRBV6-6 and TRBJ1-5; D is ambiguous. Trimming left V 2 bases short and J 2 bases short, with 13 bases between. The CDR3 contains 16 residues. Germline V gene data show CDR1 as MNHNY and CDR2 as SVGAGI (reference sequence). The CDR3 loop is CASSYITAGGNQPQHF. The CDR3 nucleotides read TGTGCCAGCAGTTACATCACCGCGGGCGGCAATCAGCCCCAGCATTTT.

The genes are TRBV5-1 and TRBJ2-7, with a weak D call TRBD2 (6 bases). The CDR3 is 15 residues long. Germline values: CDR1 SGHRS, CDR2 YFSETQ. V dropped 3 bases and J dropped 0 bases, with 13 bases sitting between them. CDR3 amino acids: CASSSREASSYEQYF. Written as DNA, the CDR3 is TGCGCCAGCAGCTCCAGGGAGGCGAGCTCCTACGAGCAGTACTTC.

This clone was observed a few times. J is TRBJ1-4 and V is TRBV7-6, with D possibly being TRBD1 (6 bases). This CDR3 has 15 residues. Trimming removed 5 bases at V and 8 bases at J, with 18 bases between. Germline CDR1 is SGHVS and CDR2 is FNYEAQ. The CDR3 DNA sequence: TGTGCCAGCAGCCGCAACTCAGGGGTAAGAGAAAAACTGTTTTTT. It specifies CASSRNSGVREKLFF.

The J gene is TRBJ1-1, the V gene TRBV5-1; 7 bases are shared with TRBD1. The CDR3 is 15 amino acids. V lost 5 bases and J lost 7; bases outside the gene matches: 14. Germline assignment: CDR1 SGHRS and CDR2 YFSETQ. CDR3 sequence reads: CASSFLPTGPYEAFF. The CDR3 DNA is TGCGCCAGCAGTTTCCTTCCGACAGGGCCATATGAAGCTTTCTTT.

V and J are TRBV6-5 and TRBJ1-1, with D maybe TRBD1 (6 bases). V was clipped by 0 bases and J by 2 bases, with 13 bases between them. From germline, CDR1 is MNHEY and CDR2 SVGAGI. The CDR3 runs to 16 residues. CDR3 DNA: TGTGCCAGCAGTTACTCTATGGGACACCTAAACACTGAAGCTTTCTTT. The encoded protein is CASSYSMGHLNTEAFF.

In this sample, this clone turned up once. V and J are TRBV27 and TRBJ2-2; D is perhaps TRBD2 (7 bases). The CDR3 is 19 residues long. CDR1 MNHEY and CDR2 SMNVEV come from the germline V gene (reference sequence). Trimming shortened V by 1 base and J by 0 bases, and 18 bases separated the two germline ends. The CDR3 DNA reads as TGTGCCAGCAGTTTATTCTCTTTAGGAGGGGGGGCGAACACCGGGGAGCTGTTTTTT. The encoded protein is CASSLFSLGGGANTGELFF.

The rearrangement links TRBV7-9 to TRBJ1-1; no clear D gene. Trimming stripped 5 bases from V and 4 bases from J, with 17 bases between. This CDR3 has 15 amino acids. The V gene's germline CDR1 is SEHNR and CDR2 FQNEAQ (reference sequence). This CDR3 is CASSVERGTRTEAFF. Here the CDR3 DNA reads TGTGCCAGCAGCGTCGAGCGGGGTACACGCACTGAAGCTTTCTTT.

This clone was seen more than once but under ten times. This rearrangement joins TRBV27 to TRBJ1-6; D possibly corresponds to TRBD1 (5 bases). V was clipped by 6 bases and J by 10 bases, with 16 bases between them. CDR3 size: 14 residues. Germline loops: CDR1 MNHEY, CDR2 SMNVEV (reference sequence). The CDR3 nucleotides are TGTGCCAGCAGCCAGGGAAATATAGGATCACCCCTCCACTTT. Amino acid sequence: CASSQGNIGSPLHF.

The chain couples TRBV5-8 to TRBJ2-7; TRBD2 matches at 7 bases. Germline V gene lookup returns CDR1 SGHTS and CDR2 YDEGEE. The CDR3 has 14 amino acids. V shed 3 bases and J 2 bases; nucleotides not matched to a gene: 5. CDR3 sequence (DNA): TGTGCCAGCAGCTCGGGGGGTGCTCCCTACGAGCAGTACTTC. It translates to CASSSGGAPYEQYF.

The CDR3 region is CASSPDGSYEQYF. CDR3 DNA sequence: TGTGCCAGCAGCCCTGACGGGTCCTACGAGCAGTACTTC. The chain is built from TRBV7-3 and TRBJ2-7; no firm D call. Germline V CDR1 and CDR2: SGHTA, FQGTGA. The CDR3 totals 13 residues. The V end was cut by 5 bases, the J end by 1 base, with 9 bases between.